Each of the 6 T cell receptor beta chains below was sequenced from the same sample in a study of blood T cell repertoires in COVID-19. The repertoire was sequenced with immunoSEQ multiplex PCR; TCRdb's copy has only in-frame clones and lacks some. The sample lists more than 400,000 clones, roughly 87% occurring once. Sequencing was done on a sample of PBMCs or T cells enriched from blood (not recorded which). The receptors come from a woman under 30 who had recovered from COVID-19.

The chain couples TRBV18 to TRBJ2-1; a weak D match, TRBD1 (6 bases). The ends were cut back, 2 bases at V and 14 bases at J, with 16 bases in the middle. CDR1 KGHSH and CDR2 LQKENI come from the germline V gene. The CDR3 runs 13 residues. The CDR3 loop reads CASSPGQGLEKFF. Written as DNA, the CDR3 is TGTGCCAGCTCACCAGGGCAGGGGCTTGAAAAGTTCTTC.

The V and J genes are TRBV5-1 and TRBJ2-7; D not resolved. CDR3 length: 13 residues. Germline CDR1 SGHRS, CDR2 YFSETQ. The germline V and J ends were trimmed by 5 bases and 3 bases, with 12 bases remaining between them. In DNA, the CDR3 is TGCGCCAGCAGGTATGAACAGTTCTACGAGCAGTACTTC. Its protein is CASRYEQFYEQYF.

This clone was seen at least ten times. This chain uses TRBV5-1 with TRBJ1-5; D gene unclear. V was clipped by 0 bases and J by 9 bases, with 16 bases between them. CDR3 length: 15 residues. Germline-derived CDR1 and CDR2 are SGHRS and YFSETQ. CDR3 nucleotides: TGCGCCAGCAGCTTGGCCCGGGTGAATATTCGGCCCCAGCATTTT. This sequence encodes CASSLARVNIRPQHF.

The chain employs TRBV2 and TRBJ1-6; D remains ambiguous. V lost 8 bases and J lost 7, with 12 bases in between. CDR3 size: 13 residues. The V gene's germline CDR1 is SNHLY and CDR2 FYNNEI. For the CDR3, the DNA is TGTGCCAGCCTACGGGAGTCGAATTCACCCCTCCACTTT. As protein: CASLRESNSPLHF.

The J gene is TRBJ2-3, the V gene TRBV6-6, with a possible D match to TRBD2 (5 bases). With 3 bases removed from V and 0 bases from J, the gap between germline ends came to 10 bases. Per the germline V gene, CDR1 is MNHNY and CDR2 is SVGAGI (reference sequence). The length of the CDR3 is 15 residues. CDR3 sequence (DNA): TGTGCCAGCAGTTATACTGGGAGTAGCACAGATACGCAGTATTTT. Amino acids: CASSYTGSSTDTQYF.

The chain uses TRBV2 and TRBJ2-3, with 11 bases that match TRBD2. This CDR3 spans 19 amino acids. V lost 2 bases to trimming and J lost 0 bases; unmatched junction nucleotides: 10. Germline V gene sequence: CDR1 SNHLY, CDR2 FYNNEI. Here the CDR3 DNA reads TGTGCCAGCAGTGAAAAGAGGGCTAGCGGGGGGCTAAGCACAGATACGCAGTATTTT. Translating gives CASSEKRASGGLSTDTQYF. Drawing the rest from reference TRBV2 and TRBJ2-3, the complete variable domain is EPEVTQTPSHQVTQMGQEVILRCVPISNHLYFYWYRQILGQKVEFLVSFYNNEISEKSEIFDDQFSVERPDGSNFTLKIRSTKLEDSAMYFCASSEKRASGGLSTDTQYFGPGTRLTVL.